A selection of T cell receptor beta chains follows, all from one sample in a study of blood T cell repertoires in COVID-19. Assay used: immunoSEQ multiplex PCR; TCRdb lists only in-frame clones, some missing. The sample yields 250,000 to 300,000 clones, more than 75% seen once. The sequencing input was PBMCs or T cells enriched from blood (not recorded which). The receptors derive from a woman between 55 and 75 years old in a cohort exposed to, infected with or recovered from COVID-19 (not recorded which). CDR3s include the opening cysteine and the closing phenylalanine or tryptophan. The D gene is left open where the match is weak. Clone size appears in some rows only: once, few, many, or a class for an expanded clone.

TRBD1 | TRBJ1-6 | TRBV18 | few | TGTGCCAGCTCACCACAGGGGGCTAATTCACCCCTCCACTTT | CASSPQGANSPLHF
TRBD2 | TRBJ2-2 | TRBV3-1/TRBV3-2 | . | TGTGCCAGCAGCCAGGGTCTTGCGGGAGGGGTCGCCGGGGAGCTGTTTTTT | CASSQGLAGGVAGELFF
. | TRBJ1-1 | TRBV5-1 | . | TGCGCCAGCCGACCGGGAGGGACTGACGACACTGAAGCTTTCTTT | CASRPGGTDDTEAFF
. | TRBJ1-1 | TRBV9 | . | TGTGCCAGCAGCGGCAGGGGCGTGAACACTGAAGCTTTCTTT | CASSGRGVNTEAFF
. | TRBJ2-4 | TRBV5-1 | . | TGCGCCAGCACCTTCGACGGGGGGCTAGTTCCCAAAAACATTCAGTACTTC | CASTFDGGLVPKNIQYF
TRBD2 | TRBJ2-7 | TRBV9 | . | TGTGCCAGCAGCGTGTCAGGGACTAGCGGCACCTACGAGCAGTACTTC | CASSVSGTSGTYEQYF
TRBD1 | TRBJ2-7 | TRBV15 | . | TGTGCCACCCGCTCAAGGACAGGGAAATACGAGCAGTACTTC | CATRSRTGKYEQYF
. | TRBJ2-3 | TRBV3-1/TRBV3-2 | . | TGTGCCAGCACCTCGGGACTGTCCTCTTCTACGCAGTATTTT | CASTSGLSSSTQYF
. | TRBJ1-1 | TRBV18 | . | TGTGCCAGCTCCCAACAGGGCTCGAACACTGAAGCTTTCTTT | CASSQQGSNTEAFF
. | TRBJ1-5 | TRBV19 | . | TGTGCCAGTCGATGTCGGTGGGGGGACGCAGATAGCAATCAGCCCCAGCATTTT | CASRCRWGDADSNQPQHF
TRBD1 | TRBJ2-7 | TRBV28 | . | TGTGCCAGCAGTTTAGGCGGACAGGGACAGGACGAGCAGTACTTC | CASSLGGQGQDEQYF
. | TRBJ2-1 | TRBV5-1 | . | TGCGCCAGCAGCGCCGAGGGCCGGGCCCAGTTCTTC | CASSAEGRAQFF
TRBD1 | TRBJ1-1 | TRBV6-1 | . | TGTGCCAGCAGTGACCCCCGTCAGGGGGCTTTTGCCAACACTGAAGCTTTCTTT | CASSDPRQGAFANTEAFF
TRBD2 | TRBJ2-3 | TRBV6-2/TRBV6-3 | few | TGTGCCAGCAGGCCTCGACTAGCGGGAAGCACAGATACGCAGTATTTT | CASRPRLAGSTDTQYF
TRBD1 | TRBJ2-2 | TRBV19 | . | TGTGCCAGTAGTATAAGGCCCGGGACAGGGACCGGGGAGCTGTTTTTT | CASSIRPGTGTGELFF
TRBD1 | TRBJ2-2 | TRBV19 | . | TGTGCCAGTATCGACAGGGGAGAAACCGGGGAGCTGTTTTTT | CASIDRGETGELFF
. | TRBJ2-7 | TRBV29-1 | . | TGCAGCGTTGAGAGCTCCTACGAGCAGTACTTC | CSVESSYEQYF
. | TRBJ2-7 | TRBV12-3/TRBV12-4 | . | TGTGCCAGCAGGCTCGGGACTTCCTACGAGCAGTACTTC | CASRLGTSYEQYF
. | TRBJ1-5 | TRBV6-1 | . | TGTGCCAGCAGTGAATTAGTTGGGCAGGGAAGGCAGCCCCAGCATTTT | CASSELVGQGRQPQHF
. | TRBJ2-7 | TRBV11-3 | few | TGTGCCAGCAGCTTAAGGTCAGGGGACTACGAGCAGTACTTC | CASSLRSGDYEQYF
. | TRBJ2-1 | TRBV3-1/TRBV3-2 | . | TGTGCCAGCAGCCGCCAGACCCTCACAGGAAATGAGCAGTTCTTC | CASSRQTLTGNEQFF